This TCR beta chain was recorded in a study of CD8 T cells in ankylosing spondylitis (dated by TCRdb to the late 2010s). Turning to the overall study: The study profiled T cell receptor beta repertoires in healthy donors and ankylosing spondylitis patients to find disease-linked TCR variants. The full study cohort was made up of about 24 ankylosing spondylitis patients and 108 healthy donors. Peripheral blood was sampled, and synovial fluid was also collected from ankylosing spondylitis patients.

Study-wide conclusions, independent of this receptor: The disease-linked clones had a CD8+ phenotype and were found at relatively low frequencies in peripheral blood. Blood from ankylosing spondylitis patients appeared to be characterized by a TCR beta motif composed of 7 to 9 highly homologous amino acid variants. The disease-linked clones were reported to be significantly enriched in matched synovial fluid samples from ankylosing spondylitis patients. Some TCR beta motif variants had previously been reported in synovial fluid and blood of reactive arthritis patients, which suggested common disease-initiation mechanisms.

The sequencer listed for this sample is Illumina HiSeq 2500. Quantitative 5'-RACE with molecular barcodes was used to prepare TCR beta libraries. Under the source paper's analysis protocol: A new computational method based on a probabilistic model of VDJ rearrangement was used to identify disease-linked TCR variants. TCRdb handled the public reads itself, with Q25 trimming in fastp and clone calling in MiXCR, and kept productive beta chains. One record per CDR3 amino acid sequence lists the most common genes and DNA. None of the V and J calls come from the authors' own analysis; TCRdb made them. Recorded for this sample are fewer than 750,000 distinct CDR3 sequences; 15% to 20% of them occurred a single time. The top ten clones comprise around 20% of the sample. Regarding this clonotype: Its antigen is unknown. Per-nucleotide qualities are absent, and no much larger clonotype sits a single base away.

Material for sequencing was blood, either unsorted or a sorted T cell fraction (not recorded which). The sequence derives from a male donor with ankylosing spondylitis.

The DNA sequence follows: TGCAGTGCCCCGGGGACTAGCGGGGACACAGATACGCAGTATTTT. Translated, it gives CSAPGTSGDTDTQYF. The V and J genes are TRBV20-1 and TRBJ2-3; the junction holds 13 bases that match TRBD2. The CDR3 sequence holds 15 residues, the cysteine and phenylalanine included. Only the CDR3 portion is preserved as DNA: 45 bases, with reading frame beginning at the first base. The germline V end is reduced by 6 bases and the J end by 2 bases; junction bases left unmatched: 5. The germline V gene (reference sequence) yields DFQATT for CDR1 and SNEGSKA for CDR2.